This entry describes one TCR beta chain. How the authors handled the data: Amplified reference gene primers provided the basis for estimating nucleated cell counts. Sequencing used immunoSEQ multiplex PCR; TCRdb keeps in-frame clones, though not all of them. That table furnishes V, J and clone size, whereas the DNA furnished D and trimming. The table records roughly 97,000 clones, 90% of them present only once. The ends were cut back, 7 bases at V and 5 bases at J, with 9 bases in the middle. In germline, CDR1 is SNHLY, CDR2 FYNNEI. The CDR3 has 12 amino acids. These data originate in a study of blood T cell repertoires in COVID-19. Study-wide context: Sites across the United States, Italy and Spain contributed samples from acute and convalescent COVID-19. The analysed material was cDNA or gDNA that came from T cells, B-cell-depleted T cells, or PBMCs.

The specimen sequenced was peripheral blood. This sequence was found in a man aged 55 to 70 with acute or convalescent COVID-19. The chain employs TRBV2 and TRBJ1-5; TRBD1 is a possible D gene (6 bases). The CDR3 region has the DNA TGTGCCAGCAACAGGGATTATCAGCCCCAGCATTTT. As protein: CASNRDYQPQHF.